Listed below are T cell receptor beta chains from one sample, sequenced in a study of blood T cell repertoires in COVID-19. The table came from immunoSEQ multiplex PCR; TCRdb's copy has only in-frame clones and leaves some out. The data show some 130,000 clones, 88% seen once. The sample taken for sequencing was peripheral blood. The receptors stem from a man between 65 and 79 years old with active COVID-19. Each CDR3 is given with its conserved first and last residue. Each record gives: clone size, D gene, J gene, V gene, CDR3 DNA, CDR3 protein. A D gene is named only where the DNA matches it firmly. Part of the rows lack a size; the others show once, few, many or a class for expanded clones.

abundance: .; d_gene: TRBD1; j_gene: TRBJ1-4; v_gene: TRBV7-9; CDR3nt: TGTGCCAGCAGCTTAAATAGGGCAGGGGGTGATGAAAAACTGTTTTTT; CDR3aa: CASSLNRAGGDEKLFF
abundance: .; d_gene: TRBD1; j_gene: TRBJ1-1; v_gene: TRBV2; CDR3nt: TGTGCCAGCAGTGCTGAGAGAATTTATGCTGGGACAGGTAACACTGAAGCTTTCTTT; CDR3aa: CASSAERIYAGTGNTEAFF
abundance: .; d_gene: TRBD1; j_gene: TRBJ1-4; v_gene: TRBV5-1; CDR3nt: TGCGCCTCCCAAGGGGGGACAGGGAATGAAAAACTGTTTTTT; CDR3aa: CASQGGTGNEKLFF
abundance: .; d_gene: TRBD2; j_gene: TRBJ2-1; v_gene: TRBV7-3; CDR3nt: TGTGCCAGCAGCAGACTAGCGGACGGGAATGAGCAGTTCTTC; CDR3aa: CASSRLADGNEQFF
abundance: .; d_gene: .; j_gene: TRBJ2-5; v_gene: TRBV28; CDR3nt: TGTGCCAGCAGTGGCGACTCTTTTCAAGAGACCCAGTACTTC; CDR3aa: CASSGDSFQETQYF
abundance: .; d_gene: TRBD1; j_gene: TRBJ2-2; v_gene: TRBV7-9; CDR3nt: TGTGCCAGCAGCTGGGACAGGGTGAACACCGGGGAGCTGTTTTTT; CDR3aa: CASSWDRVNTGELFF
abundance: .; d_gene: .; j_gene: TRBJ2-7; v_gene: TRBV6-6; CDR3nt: TGTGCCAGCAGCCAAAACTACGAGCAGTACTTC; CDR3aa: CASSQNYEQYF
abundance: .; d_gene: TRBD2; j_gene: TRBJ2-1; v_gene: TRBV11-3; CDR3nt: TGTGCCAGCAGCCCGGGACTAGCGGGAGTCGATGAGCAGTTCTTC; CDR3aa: CASSPGLAGVDEQFF
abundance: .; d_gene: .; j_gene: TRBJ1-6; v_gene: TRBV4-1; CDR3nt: TGCGCCAGCAGCCAAGATCTGTTGCGGGAAAATTCACCCCTCCACTTT; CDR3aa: CASSQDLLRENSPLHF
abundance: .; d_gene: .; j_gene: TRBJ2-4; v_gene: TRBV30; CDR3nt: TGTGCCTGGAGCGGGAGCGTAGGGGCCAAAAACATTCAGTACTTC; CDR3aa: CAWSGSVGAKNIQYF
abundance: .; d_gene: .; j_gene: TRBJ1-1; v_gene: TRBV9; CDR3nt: TGTGCCAGCAGCGTAGCTGCGGGAGGGGGGTCACTGAACACTGAAGCTTTCTTT; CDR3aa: CASSVAAGGGSLNTEAFF
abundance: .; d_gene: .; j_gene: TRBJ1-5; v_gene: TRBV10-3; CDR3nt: TGTGCCATCAGTGAGGGGGGCGGTCAGCCCCAGCATTTT; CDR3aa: CAISEGGGQPQHF
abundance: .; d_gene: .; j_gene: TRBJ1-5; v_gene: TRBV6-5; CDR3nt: TGTGCCAGCAGTTCCGGACCGGGACAGCCCCAGCATTTT; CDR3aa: CASSSGPGQPQHF
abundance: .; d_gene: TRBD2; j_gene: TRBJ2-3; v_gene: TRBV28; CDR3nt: TGTGCCAGCAGTCCCTCCGGGACTAGCGGGTGGCATACGCAGTATTTT; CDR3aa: CASSPSGTSGWHTQYF
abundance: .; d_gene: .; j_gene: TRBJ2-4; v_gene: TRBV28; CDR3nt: TGTGCCAGCAGCCCCCCATCCAAAAACATTCAGTACTTC; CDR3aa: CASSPPSKNIQYF
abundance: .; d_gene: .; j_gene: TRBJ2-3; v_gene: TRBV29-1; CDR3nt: TGCAGCGTTGACAGGGGTGCAGATACGCAGTATTTT; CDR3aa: CSVDRGADTQYF
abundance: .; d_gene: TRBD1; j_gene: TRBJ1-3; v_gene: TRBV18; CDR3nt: TGTGCCAGCTCCCGGAGACAGGGCTCTGGAAACACCATATATTTT; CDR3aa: CASSRRQGSGNTIYF
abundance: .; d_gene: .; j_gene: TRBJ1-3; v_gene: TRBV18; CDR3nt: TGTGCCAGCTCACCACCTAATGGAAACACCATATATTTT; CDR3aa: CASSPPNGNTIYF
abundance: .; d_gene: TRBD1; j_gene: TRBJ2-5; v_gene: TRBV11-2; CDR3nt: TGTGCCAGCAGCTTGGGACAGGGGATAAAGACCCAGTACTTC; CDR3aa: CASSLGQGIKTQYF
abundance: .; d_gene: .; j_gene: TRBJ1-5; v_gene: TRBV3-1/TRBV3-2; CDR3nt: TGTGCCAGCAGCCAAGGTAATAGCAATCAGCCCCAGCATTTT; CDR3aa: CASSQGNSNQPQHF
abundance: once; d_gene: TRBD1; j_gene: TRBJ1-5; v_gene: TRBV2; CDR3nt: TGTGCCAGCAGTGAACAGGGGGCTTTTATCGCCGATAGCAATCAGCCCCAGCATTTT; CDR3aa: CASSEQGAFIADSNQPQHF
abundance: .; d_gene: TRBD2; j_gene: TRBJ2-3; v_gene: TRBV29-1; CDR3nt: TGCAGCGCCACAAGAGCGGGAGGAGATACGCAGTATTTT; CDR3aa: CSATRAGGDTQYF
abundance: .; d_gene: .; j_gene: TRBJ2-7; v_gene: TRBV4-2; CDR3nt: TGTGCCAGCAGCCAAGATCCCGGAGGAGACTACGAGCAGTACTTC; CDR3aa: CASSQDPGGDYEQYF
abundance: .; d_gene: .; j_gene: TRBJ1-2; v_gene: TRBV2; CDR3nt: TGTGCCAGCAGGGGGACTTTTAACTATGGCTACACCTTC; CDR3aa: CASRGTFNYGYTF
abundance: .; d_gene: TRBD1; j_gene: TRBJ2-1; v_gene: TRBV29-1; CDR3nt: TGCAGCGTCCAAAGGGGACAGGTACGAAACAATGAGCAGTTCTTC; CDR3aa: CSVQRGQVRNNEQFF
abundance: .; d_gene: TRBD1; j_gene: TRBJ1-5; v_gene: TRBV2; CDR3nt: TGTGCCAGCAGTGGGGACAGGGGGAGGGGACAGCCCCAGCATTTT; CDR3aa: CASSGDRGRGQPQHF
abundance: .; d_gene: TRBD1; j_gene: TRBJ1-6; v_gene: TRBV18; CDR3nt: TGCGCCAGCTCACCCGGACAGGGAAATTCACCCCTCCACTTT; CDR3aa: CASSPGQGNSPLHF
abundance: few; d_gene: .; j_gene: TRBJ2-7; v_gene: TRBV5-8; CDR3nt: TGTGCCAGCAGCTTGGTTGGGGCAGTCTACGAGCAGTACTTC; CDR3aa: CASSLVGAVYEQYF
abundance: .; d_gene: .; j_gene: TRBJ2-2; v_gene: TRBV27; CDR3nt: TGTGCCAGCAGTCCTTACAGGCCGAACACCGGGGAGCTGTTTTTT; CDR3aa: CASSPYRPNTGELFF
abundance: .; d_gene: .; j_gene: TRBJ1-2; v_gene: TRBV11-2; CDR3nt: TGTGCCAGCAGCTTGGGATCAGGGTACTATGGCTACACCTTC; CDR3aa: CASSLGSGYYGYTF
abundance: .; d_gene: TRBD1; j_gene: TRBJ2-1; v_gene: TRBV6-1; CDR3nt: TGTGCCAGCAGGGATACAGGGGCTAACAATGAGCAGTTCTTC; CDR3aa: CASRDTGANNEQFF
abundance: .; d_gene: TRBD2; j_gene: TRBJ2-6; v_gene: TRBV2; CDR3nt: TGTGCCAGCAGCCCTGGGACTAGCCGCTCTGGGGCCAACGTCCTGACTTTC; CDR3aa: CASSPGTSRSGANVLTF
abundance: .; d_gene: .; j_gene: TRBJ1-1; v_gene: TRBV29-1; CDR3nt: TGCAGCGTTCCCCGAGGGCACACTGAAGCTTTCTTT; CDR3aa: CSVPRGHTEAFF
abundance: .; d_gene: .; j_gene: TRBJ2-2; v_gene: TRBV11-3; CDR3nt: TGTGCCAGCAGCTCGAGGGGGAGCGCCGGGGAGCTGTTTTTT; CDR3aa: CASSSRGSAGELFF
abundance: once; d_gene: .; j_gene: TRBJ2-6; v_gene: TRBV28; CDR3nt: TGTGCCAGCAGTTACAGGTCTGGGGCCAACGTCCTGACTTTC; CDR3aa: CASSYRSGANVLTF
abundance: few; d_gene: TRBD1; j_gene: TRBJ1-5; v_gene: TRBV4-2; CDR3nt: TGTGCCAGCAGCCTTCAGGGGGGCAATCAGCCCCAGCATTTT; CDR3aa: CASSLQGGNQPQHF
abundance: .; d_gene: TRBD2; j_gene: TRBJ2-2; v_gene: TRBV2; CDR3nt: TGTGCCAGCCGTCGGGGCGGGGGCACCGGGGAGCTGTTTTTT; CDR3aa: CASRRGGGTGELFF